This TCR beta chain stems from a study of blood T cell repertoires in COVID-19. At the level of the study: PBMCs, B-cell-depleted T cells, or T cells provided the cDNA or gDNA that made up the material.

Libraries were prepared by immunoSEQ multiplex PCR; TCRdb keeps only in-frame clonotypes and omits some of them. The sample has about 70,000 clones, around nine tenths seen once. Germline lookup yields CDR1 SGHTA and CDR2 FQGNSA. The CDR3 covers 14 residues. Deletions cut 2 bases from V and 3 bases from J, with 10 bases between. The table lists this clone with a few counts. The material sequenced was peripheral blood. The source of this sequence is a human donor in a cohort sampled during active COVID-19. V is TRBV7-2 and J is TRBJ1-1; a possible D gene is TRBD1 (5 bases). The CDR3 here is CASSLSREYTEAFF. The DNA of the CDR3 is TGTGCCAGCAGCTTAAGCAGGGAATACACTGAAGCTTTCTTT.